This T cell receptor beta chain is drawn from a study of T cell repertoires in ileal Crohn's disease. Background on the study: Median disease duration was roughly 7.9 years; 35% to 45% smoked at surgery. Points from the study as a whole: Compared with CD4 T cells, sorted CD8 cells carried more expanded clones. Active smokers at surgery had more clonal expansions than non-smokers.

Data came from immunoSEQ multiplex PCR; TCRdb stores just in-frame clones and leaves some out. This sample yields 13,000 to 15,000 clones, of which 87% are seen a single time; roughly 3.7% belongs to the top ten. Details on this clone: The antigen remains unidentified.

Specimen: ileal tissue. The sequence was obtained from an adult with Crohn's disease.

This CDR3 is CASSGLGDEQYF. DNA for the CDR3: TGTGCCAGCAGCGGCTTAGGGGACGAGCAGTACTTC. The chain employs TRBV9 and TRBJ2-7; a weak D match, TRBD1 (5 bases). This CDR3 has 12 residues. CDR1 and CDR2 from the germline V gene are SGDLS and YYNGEE. V was clipped by 3 bases and J by 5 bases, with 9 bases between them.